The rows below give T cell receptor beta chains drawn from one sample of a study of blood T cell repertoires in COVID-19. Using immunoSEQ multiplex PCR, the repertoire was profiled, and TCRdb retains in-frame clones only, with some absent. This sample has about 230,000 clones, with roughly 88% found just once. Sequencing was performed on peripheral blood. These receptors came from a man in his forties with acute or convalescent COVID-19. Each CDR3 is given with its conserved first and last residue. A D gene is named only where the DNA matches it firmly. Part of the rows lack a size; the others show once, few, many or a class for expanded clones.

D gene: TRBD1
J gene: TRBJ1-2
V gene: TRBV15
clone size: -
CDR3 DNA: TGTGCCACCAGCGGCGAGGACAGGTCTAACTATGGCTACACCTTC
CDR3 protein: CATSGEDRSNYGYTF

D gene: TRBD2
J gene: TRBJ2-5
V gene: TRBV15
clone size: -
CDR3 DNA: TGTGCCACCAGCAGAGATGGGTTGGGACTAGCTGAACAAGAGACCCAGTACTTC
CDR3 protein: CATSRDGLGLAEQETQYF

D gene: TRBD1
J gene: TRBJ2-7
V gene: TRBV7-9
clone size: -
CDR3 DNA: TGTGCCAGCAGCTTAGAGGGGACAGGATCCTACGAGCAGTACTTC
CDR3 protein: CASSLEGTGSYEQYF

D gene: -
J gene: TRBJ2-3
V gene: TRBV18
clone size: -
CDR3 DNA: TGTGCCAGCTCACGGGGAGAACGTACAGATACGCAGTATTTT
CDR3 protein: CASSRGERTDTQYF

D gene: -
J gene: TRBJ1-2
V gene: TRBV7-2
clone size: -
CDR3 DNA: TGTGCCAGCAGCATTTCTACAGGAAACTATGGCTACACCTTC
CDR3 protein: CASSISTGNYGYTF

D gene: TRBD2
J gene: TRBJ2-1
V gene: TRBV28
clone size: few
CDR3 DNA: TGTGCCAGCAGTCGCCGGACTAGCGGGAGGGTTACCTACAATGAGCAGTTCTTC
CDR3 protein: CASSRRTSGRVTYNEQFF

D gene: -
J gene: TRBJ1-1
V gene: TRBV7-9
clone size: -
CDR3 DNA: TGTGCCAGCAGCTACCCCCGCGGTTTGGACACTGAAGCTTTCTTT
CDR3 protein: CASSYPRGLDTEAFF

D gene: TRBD1
J gene: TRBJ1-5
V gene: TRBV3-1/TRBV3-2
clone size: -
CDR3 DNA: TGTGCCAGCAGCCAAACAGGGGGCGAGTTCCAGCCCCAGCATTTT
CDR3 protein: CASSQTGGEFQPQHF

D gene: TRBD1
J gene: TRBJ2-7
V gene: TRBV5-5
clone size: -
CDR3 DNA: TGTGCCAGCAGCTTGAGGACAGGGGTCTCCGAGCAGTACTTC
CDR3 protein: CASSLRTGVSEQYF

D gene: -
J gene: TRBJ2-5
V gene: TRBV20-1
clone size: -
CDR3 DNA: TGCAGTGGGGGAGAAGAGACCCAGTACTTC
CDR3 protein: CSGGEETQYF

D gene: -
J gene: TRBJ1-5
V gene: TRBV6-1
clone size: -
CDR3 DNA: TGTGCCAGCAGTGAAGCCAGGAATCAGCCCCAGCATTTT
CDR3 protein: CASSEARNQPQHF

D gene: -
J gene: TRBJ1-3
V gene: TRBV5-6
clone size: -
CDR3 DNA: TGTGCCAGCAGCTTGAGGGACATTGGAAACACCATATATTTT
CDR3 protein: CASSLRDIGNTIYF

D gene: -
J gene: TRBJ1-5
V gene: TRBV2
clone size: -
CDR3 DNA: TGTGCCAGCAGGGGCGGGTTCGGCAATCAGCCCCAGCATTTT
CDR3 protein: CASRGGFGNQPQHF

D gene: -
J gene: TRBJ1-1
V gene: TRBV29-1
clone size: -
CDR3 DNA: TGCAGCGTTGATCGGGGGGCCGGCACTGAAGCTTTCTTT
CDR3 protein: CSVDRGAGTEAFF

D gene: -
J gene: TRBJ2-7
V gene: TRBV6-4
clone size: -
CDR3 DNA: TGTGCCAGCAGTGACAAGACTGCTTACGAGCAGTACTTC
CDR3 protein: CASSDKTAYEQYF

D gene: TRBD1
J gene: TRBJ2-7
V gene: TRBV7-3
clone size: once
CDR3 DNA: TGTGCCAGCACCTTAGGACAGGGGGACCAAAACTCCTACGAGCAGTACTTC
CDR3 protein: CASTLGQGDQNSYEQYF

D gene: TRBD1
J gene: TRBJ1-4
V gene: TRBV7-9
clone size: -
CDR3 DNA: TGTGCCAGCACCCAACGGGACAGACCTAATGAAAAACTGTTTTTT
CDR3 protein: CASTQRDRPNEKLFF

D gene: -
J gene: TRBJ1-2
V gene: TRBV5-1
clone size: -
CDR3 DNA: TGCGCCAGCAGCCCCCAGGGGACAACCAATGGCTACACCTTC
CDR3 protein: CASSPQGTTNGYTF

D gene: -
J gene: TRBJ2-7
V gene: TRBV19
clone size: -
CDR3 DNA: TGTGCCAGTAGTATAGCCTCACGAGGCAGCGGAAACTACGAGCAGTACTTC
CDR3 protein: CASSIASRGSGNYEQYF

D gene: TRBD1
J gene: TRBJ1-1
V gene: TRBV29-1
clone size: -
CDR3 DNA: TGCAGCGCCGGGAGAGGGGGCGGTCGGAACACTGAAGCTTTCTTT
CDR3 protein: CSAGRGGGRNTEAFF

D gene: TRBD2
J gene: TRBJ2-1
V gene: TRBV9
clone size: -
CDR3 DNA: TGTGCCAGCAGCGTGGGAAGCGGGAGGGCCGGGAATGAGCAGTTCTTC
CDR3 protein: CASSVGSGRAGNEQFF

D gene: -
J gene: TRBJ2-3
V gene: TRBV10-3
clone size: -
CDR3 DNA: TGTGCCATCAGTGAGACCAGCGGGACAACAGATACGCAGTATTTT
CDR3 protein: CAISETSGTTDTQYF

D gene: TRBD2
J gene: TRBJ2-1
V gene: TRBV4-3
clone size: -
CDR3 DNA: TGCGCCAGCAGCCAAGTAAAGGCTAGCGGATACAATGAGCAGTTCTTC
CDR3 protein: CASSQVKASGYNEQFF

D gene: -
J gene: TRBJ2-2
V gene: TRBV24-1
clone size: -
CDR3 DNA: TGTGCCACCAGTGATTCTGGGGCCAACACCGGGGAGCTGTTTTTT
CDR3 protein: CATSDSGANTGELFF

D gene: TRBD1
J gene: TRBJ2-5
V gene: TRBV30
clone size: -
CDR3 DNA: TGTGCCTGGAGTTACCGGGACAGGGTTAGAGAGACCCAGTACTTC
CDR3 protein: CAWSYRDRVRETQYF

D gene: TRBD2
J gene: TRBJ2-7
V gene: TRBV5-6
clone size: -
CDR3 DNA: TGTGCCAGCAGCTTGGATGTCTCTAGCGGGAGGTCCTACGAGCAGTACTTC
CDR3 protein: CASSLDVSSGRSYEQYF

D gene: -
J gene: TRBJ1-1
V gene: TRBV19
clone size: once
CDR3 DNA: TGTGCCAGTAGTATTTCTAGGGGTGTGAACACTGAAGCTTTCTTT
CDR3 protein: CASSISRGVNTEAFF

D gene: -
J gene: TRBJ1-5
V gene: TRBV27
clone size: few
CDR3 DNA: TGTGCCAGCAGTTTGTCGACAGGAGTGGGAGTGCCCCAGCATTTT
CDR3 protein: CASSLSTGVGVPQHF

D gene: -
J gene: TRBJ2-5
V gene: TRBV7-8
clone size: once
CDR3 DNA: TGTGCCAGCAGCTTAGATATCGAGACCCAGTACTTC
CDR3 protein: CASSLDIETQYF

D gene: TRBD1
J gene: TRBJ1-1
V gene: TRBV19
clone size: -
CDR3 DNA: TGTGCCAGTAGTATAGAGACAGGGGGCTCCCTGAACACTGAAGCTTTCTTT
CDR3 protein: CASSIETGGSLNTEAFF

D gene: TRBD1
J gene: TRBJ1-2
V gene: TRBV25-1
clone size: -
CDR3 DNA: TGTGCCAGCAGTGAACCGGGTACAGGGGAGAGGCTCTATGGCTACACCTTC
CDR3 protein: CASSEPGTGERLYGYTF

D gene: TRBD2
J gene: TRBJ2-5
V gene: TRBV4-2
clone size: once
CDR3 DNA: TGTGCCAGCAGCCAAGCTAGCGGGAGTATGGGAGAGACCCAGTACTTC
CDR3 protein: CASSQASGSMGETQYF

D gene: -
J gene: TRBJ1-1
V gene: TRBV5-4
clone size: -
CDR3 DNA: TGTGCCAGCAGCCCGGGGGGATTCGTCACTGAAGCTTTCTTT
CDR3 protein: CASSPGGFVTEAFF

D gene: -
J gene: TRBJ1-4
V gene: TRBV2
clone size: -
CDR3 DNA: TGTGCCAGCAGTGAAGGTGGTCTTAGTGAAAAACTGTTTTTT
CDR3 protein: CASSEGGLSEKLFF

D gene: TRBD2
J gene: TRBJ2-3
V gene: TRBV4-3
clone size: -
CDR3 DNA: TGCGCCAGCAGCCAAGAGCTAGCGGGGTACACAGATACGCAGTATTTT
CDR3 protein: CASSQELAGYTDTQYF

D gene: TRBD1
J gene: TRBJ1-5
V gene: TRBV15
clone size: -
CDR3 DNA: TGTGCCACCAGCAGATCGGGACAGGGACATCAGCCCCAGCATTTT
CDR3 protein: CATSRSGQGHQPQHF

D gene: -
J gene: TRBJ2-5
V gene: TRBV18
clone size: -
CDR3 DNA: TGTGCCAGCTCACCCCCTGCCCTTCAGGGACAAGAGACCCAGTACTTC
CDR3 protein: CASSPPALQGQETQYF

D gene: TRBD2
J gene: TRBJ2-1
V gene: TRBV4-1
clone size: -
CDR3 DNA: TGCGCCAGCAGCCACAACAACTTTCCACACGAGCGGGACGATGAGCAGTTCTTC
CDR3 protein: CASSHNNFPHERDDEQFF

D gene: TRBD1
J gene: TRBJ1-1
V gene: TRBV15
clone size: -
CDR3 DNA: TGTGCCACCTTCCGCCGGGACAGGGGCCTTCGGGTAGCTTTCTTT
CDR3 protein: CATFRRDRGLRVAFF

D gene: -
J gene: TRBJ1-1
V gene: TRBV18
clone size: -
CDR3 DNA: TGTGCCAGCTCACCGGAGGTAGGGACTGAAGCTTTCTTT
CDR3 protein: CASSPEVGTEAFF

D gene: TRBD2
J gene: TRBJ2-1
V gene: TRBV9
clone size: once
CDR3 DNA: TGTGCCAGCAGCGTAGGAGGTAGCGGGAGCGATGAGCAGTTCTTC
CDR3 protein: CASSVGGSGSDEQFF

D gene: TRBD1
J gene: TRBJ2-3
V gene: TRBV9
clone size: -
CDR3 DNA: TGTGCCAGCAGCGCCCGGGACAGGGCCAGAGATACGCAGTATTTT
CDR3 protein: CASSARDRARDTQYF

D gene: TRBD2
J gene: TRBJ2-7
V gene: TRBV7-3
clone size: -
CDR3 DNA: TGTGCCAGCAGCTTGTCGGGAGGGTCCTACGAGCAGTACTTC
CDR3 protein: CASSLSGGSYEQYF

D gene: -
J gene: TRBJ1-1
V gene: TRBV4-2
clone size: few
CDR3 DNA: TGTGCCAGCAGGGAGCGGGAACTGAGCACTGAAGCTTTCTTT
CDR3 protein: CASRERELSTEAFF

D gene: -
J gene: TRBJ2-7
V gene: TRBV6-5
clone size: -
CDR3 DNA: TGTGCCAGCAGTTACGGGGGGGCGGACTCCTACGAGCAGTACTTC
CDR3 protein: CASSYGGADSYEQYF

D gene: -
J gene: TRBJ2-2
V gene: TRBV11-3
clone size: -
CDR3 DNA: TGTGCCAGCAGCGGGGACTCCATGAACACCGGGGAGCTGTTTTTT
CDR3 protein: CASSGDSMNTGELFF

D gene: -
J gene: TRBJ2-1
V gene: TRBV5-5
clone size: -
CDR3 DNA: TGTGCCAGCAGCTTGGGCTCAGGGCGCTACAATAAGCAGTTCTTC
CDR3 protein: CASSLGSGRYNKQFF

D gene: TRBD2
J gene: TRBJ2-4
V gene: TRBV7-2
clone size: -
CDR3 DNA: TGTGCCAGCAGCTCCGCCGGGACTAGCGGATTGGACATTCAGTACTTC
CDR3 protein: CASSSAGTSGLDIQYF

D gene: TRBD2
J gene: TRBJ2-1
V gene: TRBV3-1/TRBV3-2
clone size: -
CDR3 DNA: TGTGCCAGCAGCCAAAAACTCGGGACTAGCGGGAGAAGACATGAGCAGTTCTTC
CDR3 protein: CASSQKLGTSGRRHEQFF

D gene: -
J gene: TRBJ2-7
V gene: TRBV25-1
clone size: few
CDR3 DNA: TGTGCCAGCAGTGGACCCTTGGAGAGCTCCTACGAGCAGTACTTC
CDR3 protein: CASSGPLESSYEQYF

D gene: TRBD1
J gene: TRBJ2-2
V gene: TRBV7-2
clone size: -
CDR3 DNA: TGTGCCAGCAGCTTAGCGCTGGGACAGGGTACCGGGGAGCTGTTTTTT
CDR3 protein: CASSLALGQGTGELFF

D gene: TRBD2
J gene: TRBJ2-7
V gene: TRBV5-8
clone size: -
CDR3 DNA: TGTGCCAGCAGCCTGGGGACTAGCGCAGACGAGCAGTACTTC
CDR3 protein: CASSLGTSADEQYF

D gene: -
J gene: TRBJ1-5
V gene: TRBV18
clone size: -
CDR3 DNA: TGTGCCACACGAGCCGATGTGGATCAGCCCCAGCATTTT
CDR3 protein: CATRADVDQPQHF

D gene: -
J gene: TRBJ1-5
V gene: TRBV5-5
clone size: -
CDR3 DNA: TGTGCCAGCAGCTCTTTCCCCAGGGGTCAGCCCCAGCATTTT
CDR3 protein: CASSSFPRGQPQHF

D gene: TRBD1
J gene: TRBJ2-2
V gene: TRBV5-6
clone size: -
CDR3 DNA: TGTGCCAGCAGCCGAAACAGGGGAATGAACACCGGGGAGCTGTTTTTT
CDR3 protein: CASSRNRGMNTGELFF

D gene: -
J gene: TRBJ2-2
V gene: TRBV30
clone size: few
CDR3 DNA: TGTGCCTGGAGCGGGGTGAACACCGGGGAGCTGTTTTTT
CDR3 protein: CAWSGVNTGELFF

D gene: -
J gene: TRBJ1-6
V gene: TRBV2
clone size: few
CDR3 DNA: TGTGCCAGCAGTACCAGAGGAAACAATTCACCCCTCCACTTT
CDR3 protein: CASSTRGNNSPLHF

D gene: TRBD1
J gene: TRBJ2-7
V gene: TRBV20-1
clone size: -
CDR3 DNA: TGCAGTGCTACTGACCCCGGGACAGGGGACCTCTCCTACGAGCAGTACTTC
CDR3 protein: CSATDPGTGDLSYEQYF

D gene: TRBD1
J gene: TRBJ1-2
V gene: TRBV7-8
clone size: -
CDR3 DNA: TGTGCCAGCAGCTTTTCCGGGACAGGGATTAACTATGGCTACACCTTC
CDR3 protein: CASSFSGTGINYGYTF